A selection of T cell receptor beta chains follows, all from one sample in a study of blood T cell repertoires in COVID-19. Measured with immunoSEQ multiplex PCR; TCRdb has only the in-frame clones, and not every one. The top ten hold 0.85% to 1.3% of the sample, which has fewer than 350,000 clones, approximately 91% seen once. Input material: PBMCs or T cells enriched from blood (not recorded which). The source of these receptors is a woman aged 25 to 39 who had been exposed to COVID-19. Each CDR3 is given with its conserved first and last residue. D genes are given only for firm matches. Not every row has a clone size; where given, it reads once, few, many or a size class.

>TRBV4-1|TRBJ2-7|TRBD2|16|NA
CASSQDAAGVIYEQYF
TGCGCCAGCAGCCAAGATGCAGCGGGAGTCATCTACGAGCAGTACTTC
>TRBV5-4|TRBJ1-6|NA|15|NA
CASSLGTVGVRALHF
TGTGCCAGCAGCTTGGGGACCGTTGGGGTGAGGGCCCTCCACTTT
>TRBV6-5|TRBJ2-7|TRBD1|15|few
CASSYPRDRVGEQYF
TGTGCCAGCAGTTACCCACGGGACAGGGTGGGCGAGCAGTACTTC
>TRBV27|TRBJ2-1|NA|16|NA
CASSLVGGVSYNEQFF
TGTGCCAGCAGTTTAGTTGGCGGAGTATCCTACAATGAGCAGTTCTTC
>TRBV18|TRBJ1-1|NA|15|NA
CASSPGGSLNTEAFF
TGTGCCAGCTCACCGGGAGGCAGTTTGAACACTGAAGCTTTCTTT
>TRBV3-1/TRBV3-2|TRBJ2-5|NA|14|NA
CASSQWGPQETQYF
TGTGCCAGCAGCCAATGGGGCCCGCAAGAGACCCAGTACTTC
>TRBV6-5|TRBJ1-4|TRBD1|12|NA
CASSSGGEKLFF
TGTGCCAGCAGTTCAGGGGGTGAAAAACTGTTTTTT
>TRBV28|TRBJ1-6|NA|16|NA
CASSLQGALPNSPLHF
TGTGCCAGCAGCCTACAAGGGGCGCTCCCCAATTCACCCCTCCACTTT
>TRBV5-4|TRBJ2-1|NA|11|NA
CASSLFYEQFF
TGTGCCAGCAGCTTGTTCTATGAGCAGTTCTTC
>TRBV7-2|TRBJ2-5|NA|14|NA
CASSRTSNKETQYF
TGTGCCAGCAGCCGCACTAGTAACAAAGAGACCCAGTACTTC
>TRBV21-1|TRBJ1-1|NA|16|many
CASSKALPSEGTEAFF
TGTGCCAGCAGCAAAGCGCTCCCCTCCGAGGGCACTGAAGCTTTCTTT
>TRBV5-1|TRBJ2-7|TRBD2|17|NA
CASSWTPGLAGRGEQYF
TGCGCCAGCAGCTGGACCCCGGGACTAGCGGGACGAGGTGAGCAGTACTTC
>TRBV19|TRBJ2-5|TRBD2|16|NA
CASSSGSGRIQETQYF
TGTGCCAGTAGTTCGGGAAGCGGGAGAATCCAAGAGACCCAGTACTTC
>TRBV5-1|TRBJ1-5|NA|15|NA
CASSLDLAGNQPQHF
TGCGCCAGCAGCTTGGATTTGGCGGGCAATCAGCCCCAGCATTTT
>TRBV9|TRBJ2-5|TRBD2|15|NA
CASSVVGTSGETQYF
TGTGCCAGCAGCGTAGTGGGTACTAGCGGAGAGACCCAGTACTTC
>TRBV5-1|TRBJ1-5|NA|15|NA
CASSLGQASNQPQHF
TGCGCCAGCAGCTTGGGGCAGGCTAGCAATCAGCCCCAGCATTTT
>TRBV6-5|TRBJ2-4|NA|14|NA
CASSYADREDIQYF
TGTGCCAGCAGTTACGCCGACAGGGAGGACATTCAGTACTTC
>TRBV5-6|TRBJ1-2|NA|17|NA
CASSSRRGIGQLYGYTF
TGTGCCAGCAGCTCGCGTAGAGGGATCGGACAGCTCTATGGCTACACCTTC
>TRBV2|TRBJ1-2|NA|15|NA
CARHSPVLTNYGYTF
TGTGCCAGGCATTCCCCAGTACTAACTAACTATGGCTACACCTTC
>TRBV5-6|TRBJ2-2|NA|14|once
CASSLDADTGELFF
TGTGCCAGCAGCTTGGACGCGGATACCGGGGAGCTGTTTTTT
>TRBV3-1/TRBV3-2|TRBJ1-4|NA|14|NA
CASSRGTDNEKLFF
TGTGCCAGCAGCCGCGGCACGGATAATGAAAAACTGTTTTTT
>TRBV19|TRBJ2-7|TRBD1|15|NA
CASTNQGAGSYEQYF
TGTGCCAGTACAAACCAGGGGGCGGGCTCCTACGAGCAGTACTTC
>TRBV24-1|TRBJ2-3|TRBD1|14|NA
CATRHGQGTDTQYF
TGTGCCACCAGACATGGACAGGGCACAGATACGCAGTATTTT
>TRBV3-1/TRBV3-2|TRBJ1-5|NA|14|few
CASSPLYSNQPQHF
TGTGCCAGCAGCCCCCTATATAGCAATCAGCCCCAGCATTTT
>TRBV3-1/TRBV3-2|TRBJ2-1|NA|16|NA
CASSPRGSGPYNEQFF
TGTGCCAGCAGCCCCCGGGGGAGCGGGCCCTACAATGAGCAGTTCTTC
>TRBV2|TRBJ1-4|NA|14|once
CASLREPGAEKLFF
TGTGCCAGCCTCAGGGAACCAGGGGCTGAAAAACTGTTTTTT
>TRBV13|TRBJ1-2|NA|14|NA
CASSSESENYGYTF
TGTGCCAGCAGCTCGGAGTCGGAAAACTATGGCTACACCTTC
>TRBV5-1|TRBJ2-3|NA|16|NA
CASSLEGRGDTDTQYF
TGCGCCAGCAGCTTGGAGGGCAGGGGCGACACAGATACGCAGTATTTT